This T cell receptor (beta chain) comes out of a study of cytomegalovirus exposure and HLA in healthy donors. A remark on this clone: What it binds is unknown.

Broader study findings: Sequencing artifact likely explains a cluster of highly shared sequence variants.

The germline gives CDR1 SGHTS, CDR2 YDEGEE. V was pared by 0 bases and J by 1 base, with 17 bases between. The CDR3 totals 18 residues. The PCR had 60 Vbeta and 13 Jbeta primers. Using immunoSEQ multiplex PCR, the repertoire was profiled, and TCRdb retains in-frame clones only, with some absent. The repertoire holds roughly 140,000 clones, under 90% seen once, with around 4.1% in the top ten. V and J are TRBV5-8 and TRBJ2-4; D is possibly TRBD2 (5 bases). This receptor was taken from a man aged 35-49 years in good health and CMV-seronegative. The sample was PBMCs. This chain's CDR3 is CASSLGAAGDWAKNIQYF. In nucleotides, the CDR3 is TGTGCCAGCAGCTTGGGGGCGGCCGGGGATTGGGCCAAAAACATTCAGTACTTC.